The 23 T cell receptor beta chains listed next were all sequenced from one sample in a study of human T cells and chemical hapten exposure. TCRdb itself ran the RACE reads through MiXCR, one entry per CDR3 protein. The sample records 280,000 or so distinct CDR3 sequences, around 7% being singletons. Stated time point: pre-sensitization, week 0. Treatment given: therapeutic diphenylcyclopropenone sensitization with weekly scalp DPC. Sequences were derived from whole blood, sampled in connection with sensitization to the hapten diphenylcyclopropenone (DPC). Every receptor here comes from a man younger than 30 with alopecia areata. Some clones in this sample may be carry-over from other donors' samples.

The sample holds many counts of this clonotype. CDR3 sequence (DNA): TGTGCCATCAGTCCCGGGACCAACTATGGCTACACCTTC. Residues: CAISPGTNYGYTF. The chain employs TRBV10-3 and TRBJ1-2; D might be TRBD1 (5 bases). CDR3 length equals 13 residues. In germline, CDR1 is ENHRY, CDR2 SYGVKD. V lost 5 bases to trimming and J lost 2 bases, with 9 bases between them.

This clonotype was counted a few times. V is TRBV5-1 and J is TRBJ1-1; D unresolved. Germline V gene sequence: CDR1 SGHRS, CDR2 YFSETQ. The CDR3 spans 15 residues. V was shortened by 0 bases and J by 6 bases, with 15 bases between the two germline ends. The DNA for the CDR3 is TGCGCCAGCAGCTTGGTAACTTTAAGGACTTCTGAAGCTTTCTTT. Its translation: CASSLVTLRTSEAFF. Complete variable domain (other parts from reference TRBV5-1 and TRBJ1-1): KAGVTQTPRYLIKTRGQQVTLSCSPISGHRSVSWYQQTPGQGLQFLFEYFSETQRNKGNFPGRFSGRQFSNSRSEMNVSTLELGDSALYLCASSLVTLRTSEAFFGQGTRLTVV.

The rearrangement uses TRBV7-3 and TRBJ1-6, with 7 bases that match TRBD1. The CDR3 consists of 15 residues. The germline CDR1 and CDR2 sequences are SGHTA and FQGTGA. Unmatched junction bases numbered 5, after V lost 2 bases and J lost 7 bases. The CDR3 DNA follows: TGTGCCAGCAGCTTATCAGGGGGGCGGAATTCACCCCTCCACTTT. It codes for CASSLSGGRNSPLHF.

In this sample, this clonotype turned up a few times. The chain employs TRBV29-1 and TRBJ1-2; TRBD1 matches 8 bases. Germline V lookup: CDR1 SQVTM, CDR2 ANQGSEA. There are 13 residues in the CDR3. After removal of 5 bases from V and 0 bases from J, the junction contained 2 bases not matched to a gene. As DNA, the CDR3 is TGCAGCGTTCGGGACAGGACTAACTATGGCTACACCTTC. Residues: CSVRDRTNYGYTF.

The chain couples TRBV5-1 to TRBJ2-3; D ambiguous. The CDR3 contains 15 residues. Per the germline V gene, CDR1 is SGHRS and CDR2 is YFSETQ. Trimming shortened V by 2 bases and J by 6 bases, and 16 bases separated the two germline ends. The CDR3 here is CASSFWGSNVDTQYF. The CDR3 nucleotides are TGCGCCAGCAGCTTTTGGGGTTCGAATGTGGATACGCAGTATTTT.

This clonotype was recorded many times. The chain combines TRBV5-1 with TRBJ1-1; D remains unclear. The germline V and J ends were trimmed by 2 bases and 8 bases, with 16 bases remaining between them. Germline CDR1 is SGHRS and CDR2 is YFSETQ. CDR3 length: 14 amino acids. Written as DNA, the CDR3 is TGCGCCAGCAGCTTAAGGAGGACCCGGAGAGAAGCTTTCTTT. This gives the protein CASSLRRTRREAFF.

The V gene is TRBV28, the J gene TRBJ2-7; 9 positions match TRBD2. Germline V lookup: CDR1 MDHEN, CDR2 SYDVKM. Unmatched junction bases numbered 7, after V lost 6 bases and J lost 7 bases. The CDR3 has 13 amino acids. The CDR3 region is CASSPGLAREQYF. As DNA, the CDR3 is TGTGCCAGCAGCCCCGGACTAGCGAGGGAGCAGTACTTC.

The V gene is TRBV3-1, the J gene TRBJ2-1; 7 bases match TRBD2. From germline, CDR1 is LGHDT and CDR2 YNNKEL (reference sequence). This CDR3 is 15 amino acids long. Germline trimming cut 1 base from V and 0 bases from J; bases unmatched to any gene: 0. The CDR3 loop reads CASSQAGGSYNEQFF. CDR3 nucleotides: TGTGCCAGCAGCCAAGCGGGGGGCTCCTACAATGAGCAGTTCTTC.

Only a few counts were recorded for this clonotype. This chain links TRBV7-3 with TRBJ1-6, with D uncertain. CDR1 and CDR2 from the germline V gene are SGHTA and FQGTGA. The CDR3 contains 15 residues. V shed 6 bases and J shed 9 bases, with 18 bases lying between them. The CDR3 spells CASRSRRGVGSPLHF. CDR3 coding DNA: TGTGCCAGCAGGTCTCGGCGGGGAGTAGGTTCACCCCTCCACTTT.

The CDR3 here is CASSQGALKAFF. The CDR3 region has the DNA TGTGCCAGCAGCCAAGGGGCACTTAAAGCTTTCTTT. This rearrangement joins TRBV3-1 to TRBJ1-1, with D uncertain. Looked up from germline, CDR1 is LGHDT and CDR2 is YNNKEL (reference sequence). Between the trimmed V and J ends, which lost 1 base and 9 bases, there was a span of 9 bases. CDR3 size: 12 residues.

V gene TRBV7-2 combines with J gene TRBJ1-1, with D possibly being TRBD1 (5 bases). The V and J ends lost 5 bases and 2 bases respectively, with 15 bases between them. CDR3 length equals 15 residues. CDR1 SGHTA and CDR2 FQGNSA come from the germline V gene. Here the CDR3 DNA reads TGTGCCAGCAGCAGAACGGCGGGGGTCAACACTGAAGCTTTCTTT. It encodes CASSRTAGVNTEAFF.

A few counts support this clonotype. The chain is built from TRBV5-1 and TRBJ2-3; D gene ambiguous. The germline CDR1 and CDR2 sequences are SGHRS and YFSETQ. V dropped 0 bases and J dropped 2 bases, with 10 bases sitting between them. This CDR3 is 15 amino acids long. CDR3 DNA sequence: TGCGCCAGCAGCTTGGACGGGTCTGACACAGATACGCAGTATTTT. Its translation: CASSLDGSDTDTQYF.

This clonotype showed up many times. As DNA, the CDR3 is TGCGCCAGCAGCTTGGTAGCCGTATTGGATGGCTACACCTTC. Amino acids: CASSLVAVLDGYTF. V is TRBV5-1 and J is TRBJ1-2, with unresolved D. V was shortened by 0 bases and J by 6 bases, with 12 bases between the two germline ends. Germline CDR1 reads SGHRS; CDR2 reads YFSETQ. This CDR3 region has 14 residues.

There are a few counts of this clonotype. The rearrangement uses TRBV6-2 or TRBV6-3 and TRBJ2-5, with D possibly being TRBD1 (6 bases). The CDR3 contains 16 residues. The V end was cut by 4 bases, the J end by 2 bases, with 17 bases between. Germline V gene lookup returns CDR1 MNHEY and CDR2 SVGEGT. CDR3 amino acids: CASSSLTGTQQETQYF. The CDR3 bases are TGTGCCAGCAGTTCCTTAACCGGGACACAGCAAGAGACCCAGTACTTC.

The DNA for the CDR3 is TGTGCCAGCAGCTTAGCATCAGGGGTTCCTCCCCTCCACTTT. Its protein product is CASSLASGVPPLHF. This chain links TRBV7-2 with TRBJ1-6; a possible D gene is TRBD1 (6 bases). The CDR3 is made up of 14 amino acids. The V gene's germline CDR1 is SGHTA and CDR2 FQGNSA. Trimming pared 0 bases from V and 13 bases from J, leaving 13 bases between.

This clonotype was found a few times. The CDR3 reads CASSDAWGGNQPQHF. Written as DNA, the CDR3 is TGTGCCAGCAGCGATGCGTGGGGGGGCAATCAGCCCCAGCATTTT. The chain uses TRBV6-2 or TRBV6-3 and TRBJ1-5; tentative D call: TRBD1 (5 bases). V was clipped by 6 bases and J by 2 bases, with 14 bases between them. This CDR3 region has 15 residues. Looked up from germline, CDR1 is MNHEY and CDR2 is SVGEGT.

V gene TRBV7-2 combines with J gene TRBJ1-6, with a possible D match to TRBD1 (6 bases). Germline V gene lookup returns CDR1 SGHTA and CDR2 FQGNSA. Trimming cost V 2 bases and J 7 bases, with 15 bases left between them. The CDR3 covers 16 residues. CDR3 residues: CASSLQSGQTNSPLHF. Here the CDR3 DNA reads TGTGCCAGCAGCTTACAGAGCGGACAGACAAATTCACCCCTCCACTTT.

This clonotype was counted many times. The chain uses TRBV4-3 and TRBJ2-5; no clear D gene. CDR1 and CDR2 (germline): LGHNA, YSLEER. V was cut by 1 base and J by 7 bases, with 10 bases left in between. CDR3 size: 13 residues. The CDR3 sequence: CASSQGAGGTQYF. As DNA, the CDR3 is TGCGCCAGCAGCCAAGGGGCCGGCGGGACCCAGTACTTC.

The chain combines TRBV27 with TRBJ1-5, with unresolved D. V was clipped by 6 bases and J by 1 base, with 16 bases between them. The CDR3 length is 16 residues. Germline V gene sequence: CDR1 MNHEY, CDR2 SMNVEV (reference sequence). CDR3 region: CASSSFGRESNQPQHF. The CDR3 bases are TGTGCCAGCAGCTCCTTCGGACGGGAGAGCAATCAGCCCCAGCATTTT.

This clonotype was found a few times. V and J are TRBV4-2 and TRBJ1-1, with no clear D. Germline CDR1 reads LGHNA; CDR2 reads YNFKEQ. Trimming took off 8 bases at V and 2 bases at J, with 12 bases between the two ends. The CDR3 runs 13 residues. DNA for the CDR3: TGTGCCAGCGGACGGACGGTAAACACTGAAGCTTTCTTT. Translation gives CASGRTVNTEAFF.

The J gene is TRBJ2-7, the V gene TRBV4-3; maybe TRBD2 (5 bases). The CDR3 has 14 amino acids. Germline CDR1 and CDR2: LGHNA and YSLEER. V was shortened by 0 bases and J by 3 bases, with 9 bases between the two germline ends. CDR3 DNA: TGCGCCAGCAGCCAAGAAGGACTTTTCTACGAGCAGTACTTC. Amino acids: CASSQEGLFYEQYF.

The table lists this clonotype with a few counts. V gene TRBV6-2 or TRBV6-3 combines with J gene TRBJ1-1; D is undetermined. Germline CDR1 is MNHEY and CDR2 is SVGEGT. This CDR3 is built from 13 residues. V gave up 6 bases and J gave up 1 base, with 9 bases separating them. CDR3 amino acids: CASREVKNTEAFF. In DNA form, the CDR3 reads TGTGCCAGCAGAGAAGTTAAGAACACTGAAGCTTTCTTT.

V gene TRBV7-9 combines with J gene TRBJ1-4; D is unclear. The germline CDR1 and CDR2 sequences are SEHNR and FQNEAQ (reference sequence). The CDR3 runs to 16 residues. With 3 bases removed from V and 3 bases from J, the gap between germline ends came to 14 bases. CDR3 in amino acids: CASSFGSGRANEKLFF. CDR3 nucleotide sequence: TGTGCCAGCAGCTTCGGCTCTGGGAGGGCTAATGAAAAACTGTTTTTT.